These 21 T cell receptor beta chains were all obtained from the same sample, sequenced in a study of shared clonotypes between healthy human individuals. Assay used: immunoSEQ multiplex PCR; TCRdb lists only in-frame clones, some missing. Counted here are around 700,000 clones, about two thirds occurring once; the ten biggest clones make up approximately 1.8%. The sample was memory CD4+ T cells sorted from blood. As for subset: CD45RA-negative fraction. All receptors derive from a young woman in good health.

This chain uses TRBV30 with TRBJ2-5; 7 bases are shared with TRBD2. V was clipped by 2 bases and J by 4 bases; unmatched bases: 4. The CDR3 covers 13 residues. Germline V gene sequence: CDR1 GTSNPN, CDR2 SVGIG (reference sequence). DNA for the CDR3: TGTGCCTGGAGTCGCGGGAGCACAGAGACCCAGTACTTC. Translation: CAWSRGSTETQYF.

The chain links TRBV7-9 to TRBJ1-5; 11 nucleotides agree with TRBD1. Trimming took 5 bases from V and 6 from J; bases not matched to a gene: 6. The CDR3 sequence is 15 residues long. In germline, CDR1 is SEHNR, CDR2 FQNEAQ (reference sequence). The CDR3 loop reads CASSLGTGGGQPQHF. The DNA for the CDR3 is TGTGCCAGCAGCCTAGGGACAGGGGGAGGTCAGCCCCAGCATTTT.

V is TRBV27 and J is TRBJ2-1; TRBD2 matches 11 bases. This CDR3 comprises 15 residues. The germline V gene has CDR1 MNHEY and CDR2 SMNVEV (reference sequence). After removal of 3 bases from V and 6 bases from J, the junction contained 4 bases not matched to a gene. Here the CDR3 reads CASSLMTSGVNEQFF. In nucleotides, the CDR3 is TGTGCCAGCAGTTTGATGACTAGCGGGGTCAATGAGCAGTTCTTC.

The chain joins TRBV5-1 to TRBJ2-7, with 9 nucleotides matching TRBD1. Germline CDR1 reads SGHRS; CDR2 reads YFSETQ. The V and J ends lost 0 bases and 6 bases, in that order; junction bases with no gene match: 10. The CDR3 consists of 16 residues. CDR3 coding DNA: TGCGCCAGCAGCTTGGTTACGGGACAGGGCCCGGGCGAGCAGTACTTC. Translated, it gives CASSLVTGQGPGEQYF.

The chain's CDR3 is CASSPRRGRLVGYTF. CDR3 bases: TGTGCCAGCAGTCCAAGGAGGGGGAGGCTTGTAGGCTACACCTTC. The chain recombines TRBV28 with TRBJ1-2; D perhaps matches TRBD1 (6 bases). CDR3 length: 15 residues. V dropped 5 bases and J dropped 8 bases, with 21 bases sitting between them. Germline V CDR1 and CDR2: MDHEN, SYDVKM.

J is TRBJ1-5 and V is TRBV6-1, with D perhaps TRBD1 (6 bases). CDR3 length equals 16 residues. Trimming took off 1 base at V and 6 bases at J, with 16 bases between the two ends. The V gene's germline CDR1 is MNHNS and CDR2 SASEGT. The CDR3 loop is CASSEVYGGRVQPQHF. In DNA form, the CDR3 reads TGTGCCAGCAGTGAAGTGTACGGGGGCCGGGTTCAGCCCCAGCATTTT.

This clone was seen many times. The chain links TRBV5-1 to TRBJ2-6, with D perhaps TRBD2 (5 bases). The CDR3 length is 15 residues. V was shortened by 6 bases and J by 0 bases, with 10 bases between the two germline ends. The germline V gene encodes CDR1 SGHRS and CDR2 YFSETQ. The CDR3 loop is CASKRAASGANVLTF. The CDR3 region has the DNA TGCGCCAGCAAGAGGGCGGCCTCTGGGGCCAACGTCCTGACTTTC.

The V call is TRBV10-2, the J call TRBJ2-3; 7 positions agree with TRBD2. Unmatched junction bases numbered 3, after V lost 5 bases and J lost 1 base. The CDR3 length is 14 residues. The germline V gene has CDR1 WSHSY and CDR2 SAAADI. The CDR3 bases are TGCGCCAGCAGTTCTAGCGGAGGCACAGATACGCAGTATTTT. Encoded protein: CASSSSGGTDTQYF.

The CDR3 nucleotides are TGTGCCAACTCGGGACTAGCGGGAATTCAGTACTTC. Protein product: CANSGLAGIQYF. This chain links TRBV2 with TRBJ2-4; 13 bases map to TRBD2. Germline loops: CDR1 SNHLY, CDR2 FYNNEI. V trimming: 10 bases; J trimming: 10 bases; junction bases outside the gene matches: 4. The CDR3 is 12 amino acids. The full variable domain, in which reference TRBV2 and TRBJ2-4 provide the parts outside the CDR3, is EPEVTQTPSHQVTQMGQEVILRCVPISNHLYFYWYRQILGQKVEFLVSFYNNEISEKSEIFDDQFSVERPDGSNFTLKIRSTKLEDSAMYFCANSGLAGIQYFGAGTRLSVL.

This clone was counted many times. This rearrangement joins TRBV2 to TRBJ1-4, with D maybe TRBD1 (5 bases). The CDR3 totals 12 residues. The ends were cut back, 4 bases at V and 5 bases at J, with 5 bases in the middle. Germline-derived CDR1 and CDR2 are SNHLY and FYNNEI. The CDR3 loop is CASSAGNEKLFF. The CDR3 region has the DNA TGTGCCAGCAGTGCAGGGAATGAAAAACTGTTTTTT.

CDR3 sequence (DNA): TGTGCCAGCAGTTTAATCGGGGGGTTTGGTGGCTACACCTTC. Translation gives CASSLIGGFGGYTF. The chain couples TRBV28 to TRBJ1-2; TRBD1 might be the D (5 bases). The CDR3 has 14 residues. Germline assignment: CDR1 MDHEN and CDR2 SYDVKM. Trimming left V 2 bases short and J 7 bases short, with 14 bases between.

This chain links TRBV19 with TRBJ1-1, with TRBD1 matching over 10 bases. Germline CDR1 and CDR2: LNHDA and SQIVND (reference sequence). There are 18 residues in the CDR3. With V trimmed by 2 bases and J by 0 bases, 9 bases remained unmatched. CDR3 residues: CASSIPLGGTGVNTEAFF. CDR3 in DNA: TGTGCCAGTAGTATACCGTTGGGGGGGACAGGGGTGAACACTGAAGCTTTCTTT.

The gene calls are TRBV12-5 and TRBJ2-1; 7 positions match TRBD1. CDR1 and CDR2 (germline): LGHNT, FRNRAP. The V and J ends lost 10 bases and 3 bases, in that order; junction bases with no gene match: 6. CDR3 size: 13 residues. CDR3 residues: CANPTGRYNEQFF. The CDR3 DNA is TGTGCTAACCCGACAGGGCGCTACAATGAGCAGTTCTTC.

The CDR3 nucleotides are TGTGCCAGTAGTATCCCGGGAGGGGAGCAGTACTTC. This translates into CASSIPGGEQYF. The rearrangement links TRBV19 to TRBJ2-7; 8 nucleotides line up with TRBD2. V dropped 3 bases and J dropped 7; count of bases not matched to a gene: 2. Germline CDR1 is LNHDA and CDR2 is SQIVND (reference sequence). CDR3 length: 12 residues.

With regard to this clone: Since a much larger clone is just one base distant, this may be a read error. Other DNA sequences in this specimen translate into the identical CDR3. The rearrangement uses TRBV5-4 and TRBJ2-3; 7 bases agree with TRBD2. V dropped 0 bases and J dropped 3; count of bases not matched to a gene: 4. From germline, CDR1 is SGHNT and CDR2 YYREEE (reference sequence). This CDR3 spans 15 amino acids. CDR3 bases: TGTGCCAGCAGCTTGGCCCTAGCGGCAACAGATACGCAGTATTTT. Amino acids: CASSLALAATDTQYF.

The J gene is TRBJ1-2, the V gene TRBV7-9; weak D call: TRBD1 (6 bases). CDR1 SEHNR and CDR2 FQNEAQ come from the germline V gene (reference sequence). V was clipped by 4 bases and J by 4 bases, with 10 bases between them. CDR3 length equals 13 residues. As DNA, the CDR3 is TGTGCCAGCAGCTACGGGGGCAGCTATGGCTACACCTTC. Its protein is CASSYGGSYGYTF.

Only one count was recorded for this clone. The chain couples TRBV19 to TRBJ1-2; D perhaps matches TRBD1 (5 bases). Trimming cost V 3 bases and J 3 bases, with 14 bases left between them. Germline V gene data show CDR1 as LNHDA and CDR2 as SQIVND (reference sequence). The CDR3 runs to 15 residues. The CDR3 nucleotides read TGTGCCAGTAGTATCCCCAGGGAAGGGGACTATGGCTACACCTTC. Translated: CASSIPREGDYGYTF.

The chain employs TRBV5-1 and TRBJ2-7, with D possibly matching TRBD2 (6 bases). The germline gives CDR1 SGHRS, CDR2 YFSETQ. This CDR3 spans 14 amino acids. Between the trimmed V and J ends, which lost 4 bases and 2 bases, there was a span of 13 bases. The DNA of the CDR3 is TGCGCCAGCAGCGGGGACTCGACCGCCTACGAGCAGTACTTC. Amino acids: CASSGDSTAYEQYF. Together with reference TRBV5-1 and TRBJ2-7, the CDR3 gives the full variable domain: KAGVTQTPRYLIKTRGQQVTLSCSPISGHRSVSWYQQTPGQGLQFLFEYFSETQRNKGNFPGRFSGRQFSNSRSEMNVSTLELGDSALYLCASSGDSTAYEQYFGPGTRLTVT.

Turning to this clone: At the DNA level, this CDR3 is encoded by other sequences in the same sample as well. CDR3 bases: TGTGCCAGCAGTCGAAGGGGGGGGAACACTGAAGCTTTCTTT. It encodes CASSRRGGNTEAFF. The chain is built from TRBV28 and TRBJ1-1; weak D call: TRBD1 (6 bases). Per the germline V gene, CDR1 is MDHEN and CDR2 is SYDVKM. The CDR3 totals 14 residues. The V end lost 5 bases, the J end lost 1 base, and 11 bases lay between the germline ends.

In its sample, this clone was seen many times. The rearrangement links TRBV19 to TRBJ1-3, with TRBD1 matching over 7 bases. CDR1 and CDR2 (germline): LNHDA, SQIVND (reference sequence). The V segment lost 5 bases and the J segment 0 bases; nucleotides outside the gene matches: 7. The CDR3 is 16 amino acids. The CDR3 nucleotides are TGTGCCAGTAGTTGGGGGACAGAACGCTCTGGAAACACCATATATTTT. Translation: CASSWGTERSGNTIYF.

This clone was seen just once. V gene TRBV2 combines with J gene TRBJ2-7; 9 bases agree with TRBD1. Germline V lookup: CDR1 SNHLY, CDR2 FYNNEI. The CDR3 is made up of 14 amino acids. The V gene end was trimmed by 6 bases and the J gene end by 5 bases; junction bases not matched to a gene: 8. The CDR3 protein is CASRDRGRSDEQYF. CDR3 DNA sequence: TGTGCCAGCAGAGACAGGGGGAGGAGCGACGAGCAGTACTTC.